This T cell receptor beta chain was identified in a study of blood T cell repertoires in COVID-19 (dated by TCRdb to 2020 to 2021). In the study overall: Samples from collaborators originated in the United States, Italy and Spain and spanned both the acute and convalescent phases of COVID-19. The prospective study material was composed of cDNA or gDNA derived from T cells, B-cell-depleted T cells, or PBMCs. Deeply sampled blood TCRbeta repertoires from subjects exposed to, actively infected with, or recovered from COVID-19 were included in the dataset. The repertoires were released in a freely available public database intended as a resource for research on the immune response to SARS-CoV-2. The samples were drawn from two sources: the first 160 participants of the ongoing ImmuneRACE study, and over 950 subjects contributed by 6 global collaborators. The sample metadata nearly always contained a de-identified subject ID, COVID-19 status, age in years and sex. Where available, HLA class I and class II types were obtained from metadata supplied by the sample provider rather than from assay-based typing.

On this clone: The antigen it binds to is not known. Per-base qualities were not stored, and no clone one base away is much larger.

Participants in the prospective study were aged roughly 18 to 95 years, lived in about two dozen United States geographic areas, and enrolled through a virtual design. In the prospective study, cohorts were assigned on the basis of participant-reported clinical history obtained from a screening survey and a study questionnaire. ImmuneRACE Cohort 3 recovered participants were defined by two consecutive negative NP/OP PCR tests, healthcare professional clearance, or symptom resolution. In the prospective study, mobile phlebotomists collected whole blood, serum and a nasopharyngeal or oropharyngeal swab from each participant. Prospective study participants could optionally give additional blood draws and questionnaires over a roughly two-month period. Prospective study blood samples were shipped either frozen or at room temperature before DNA extraction. TCRbeta CDR3 regions were amplified from genomic DNA by means of the immunoSEQ Assay, a bias-controlled multiplex PCR. For the original study's pipeline: The number of nucleated cells in each sample was estimated from the amplification of reference gene primers within the assay. Sequence reads were collapsed and filtered to measure the absolute abundance of every unique TCRbeta CDR3 rearrangement. For each sample, productive Simpson clonality was calculated as the square root of Simpson's diversity index across productive rearrangements. TCRdb took this table from immuneACCESS and kept in-frame rearrangements with V and J called. Such tables lack part of the clones; where checked against another copy, unresolved V genes explain under half of the gap, and the rest is unexplained. From that table come the V and J calls and clone size; the DNA was used to work out D and trimming. The sample table lists roughly 180,000 clones, roughly 83% of them with a count of one. The ten largest make up roughly 13% of the sample.

Beyond this particular receptor, the publication reports: Clinical and demographic metadata were provided uncurated, with the amount varying by source and participant.

CDR1 and CDR2 were assigned from the germline V gene (reference sequence) as LGHDT and YNNKEL. The CDR3, cysteine through phenylalanine, is 13 amino acids long. The entry retains the CDR3 DNA only, 39 bases that are in frame from base 1. Trimming takes 0 bases from V and 8 bases from J, and the germline ends sit 10 bases apart. The chain is made from TRBV3-1 (or the pseudogene TRBV3-2) and TRBJ1-2, with no D gene named confidently. The receptor's source is an older woman who had recovered from COVID-19. The source material was PBMCs or T cells enriched from blood (not recorded which). Here is the DNA: TGTGCCAGCAGCCAAGATGGGAGGGCGGGCTACACCTTC. Its protein is CASSQDGRAGYTF.